One and the same sample provided the 32 T cell receptor beta chains below, sequenced in a study of T cell repertoires in cytomegalovirus infection. TCRdb analysed the reads with MiXCR anew, one entry per CDR3 protein. The sample has about 890,000 distinct CDR3 sequences; about a third are singletons. No antigens are known for them. The input for sequencing was cultured CD8+ T cells from PBMCs, taken from culture after CMV antigen stimulation. These receptors all come from a human donor in good health (CMV status not recorded). Some clones in this sample may be carry-over from other donors' samples.

This clonotype was recorded many times. The V and J genes are TRBV4-3 and TRBJ2-2, with 8 bases identical to TRBD1. The CDR3 spans 16 residues. CDR1 and CDR2 from the germline V gene are LGHNA and YSLEER. The V segment lost 0 bases and the J segment 6 bases; nucleotides outside the gene matches: 6. The CDR3 loop is CASSQDGTGVAGELFF. The CDR3 DNA follows: TGCGCCAGCAGCCAAGATGGGACAGGTGTCGCCGGGGAGCTGTTTTTT.

This clonotype turned up a few times. V usage is TRBV19 and J usage is TRBJ1-6; a weak D match, TRBD1 (6 bases). V dropped 4 bases and J dropped 6 bases, with 13 bases sitting between them. Germline CDR1 is LNHDA and CDR2 is SQIVND (reference sequence). The CDR3 length is 15 residues. The DNA of the CDR3 is TGTGCCAGTAGTACTACGACAGGAGCTAATTCACCCCTCCACTTT. Its translation is CASSTTTGANSPLHF.

The sample holds many counts of this clonotype. The chain has TRBV27 and TRBJ1-1; D unclear. V was pared by 6 bases and J by 1 base, with 9 bases between. This CDR3 has 13 amino acids. Germline CDR1 reads MNHEY; CDR2 reads SMNVEV (reference sequence). The CDR3 bases are TGTGCCAGCAGCTTAATAGAGAACACTGAAGCTTTCTTT. Its translation is CASSLIENTEAFF.

This chain links TRBV7-3 with TRBJ1-1; D is possibly TRBD1 (5 bases). The length of the CDR3 is 15 residues. V was cut by 2 bases and J by 1 base, with 11 bases left in between. Germline CDR1 SGHTA, CDR2 FQGTGA. The CDR3 DNA is TGTGCCAGCAGCTTATGGGGCAGCCCGAACACTGAAGCTTTCTTT. This encodes CASSLWGSPNTEAFF.

The rearrangement joins TRBV7-2 to TRBJ1-2; D not resolved. The V gene lost 2 bases and the J gene lost 8 bases, with 9 bases spanning the gap. CDR3 length equals 12 residues. Germline V gene sequence: CDR1 SGHTA, CDR2 FQGNSA. CDR3 sequence: CASSLKKTGYTF. The CDR3 coding sequence is TGTGCCAGCAGCTTAAAGAAAACAGGCTACACCTTC.

Only a few counts were recorded for this clonotype. The rearrangement joins TRBV12-3 or TRBV12-4 to TRBJ2-2; 7 nucleotides align to TRBD1. J gave up 3 bases and V 5 bases, and 9 bases lay outside the gene matches. This CDR3 region has 16 residues. CDR3: CASSPSGQFYTGELFF. The CDR3 region has the DNA TGTGCCAGCAGTCCCTCGGGACAGTTCTACACCGGGGAGCTGTTTTTT.

The gene calls are TRBV10-3 and TRBJ2-1; TRBD1 aligns across 12 bases. The CDR3 loop spans 16 amino acids. After removal of 2 bases from V and 8 bases from J, the junction contained 7 bases not matched to a gene. CDR1 ENHRY and CDR2 SYGVKD come from the germline V gene. In nucleotides, the CDR3 is TGTGCCATCAGTGAGCCCGGGACAGGGGGCCGGGATGAGCAGTTCTTC. Protein: CAISEPGTGGRDEQFF.

This clonotype was detected a few times. V is TRBV2 and J is TRBJ1-2, with D perhaps TRBD1 (5 bases). There are 13 residues in the CDR3. V lost 6 bases and J 2 bases, leaving 10 bases between the germline ends. Looked up from germline, CDR1 is SNHLY and CDR2 is FYNNEI. The DNA for the CDR3 is TGTGCCAGCAGCGGCAGGACAAACTATGGCTACACCTTC. Encoded protein: CASSGRTNYGYTF.

The rearrangement uses TRBV2 and TRBJ2-5; D is unresolved. Trimming left V 2 bases short and J 0 bases short, with 13 bases between. The CDR3 sequence is 16 residues long. Germline values: CDR1 SNHLY, CDR2 FYNNEI. The CDR3 loop is CASSETPLVDQETQYF. CDR3 in DNA: TGTGCCAGCAGTGAAACACCCCTGGTGGACCAAGAGACCCAGTACTTC.

The V gene is TRBV7-9, the J gene TRBJ2-1; D is unresolved. The CDR3 contains 14 residues. V lost 10 bases to trimming and J lost 4 bases, with 17 bases between them. CDR1 is SEHNR and CDR2 is FQNEAQ in the germline V gene (reference sequence). The CDR3, as DNA: TGTGCCACCAATTTAAAGGGCGAATACAATGAGCAGTTCTTC. It specifies CATNLKGEYNEQFF.

This clonotype was detected a few times. The chain uses TRBV24-1 and TRBJ2-3; 9 positions match TRBD2. The CDR3 length is 17 residues. CDR1 is KGHDR, CDR2 SFDVKD, per germline. V shed 3 bases, J shed 2 bases, and the junction held 8 bases outside the gene matches. Here the CDR3 reads CATSDEEGLAHTDTQYF. The CDR3 DNA reads TGTGCCACCAGTGATGAAGAGGGACTAGCCCACACAGATACGCAGTATTTT.

This clonotype was picked up many times. This chain connects TRBV7-8 to TRBJ2-7; 7 bases agree with TRBD2. Per germline, CDR1 SGHVS and CDR2 FQNEAQ. After removal of 4 bases from V and 0 bases from J, the junction contained 9 bases not matched to a gene. This CDR3 region has 16 residues. CDR3 loop: CASSSTSVGSSYEQYF. Here the CDR3 DNA reads TGTGCCAGCAGCTCAACTAGCGTAGGGAGCTCCTACGAGCAGTACTTC.

V usage is TRBV6-5 and J usage is TRBJ1-1; tentatively, D is TRBD1 (5 bases). The CDR3 covers 15 residues. Per the germline V gene, CDR1 is MNHEY and CDR2 is SVGAGI. V lost 6 bases and J lost 4, with 18 bases in between. CDR3: CASRGRGREGTEAFF. In DNA, the CDR3 is TGTGCCAGCAGGGGAAGGGGACGCGAGGGCACTGAAGCTTTCTTT.

This chain links TRBV20-1 with TRBJ2-5, with no clear D. Per the germline V gene, CDR1 is DFQATT and CDR2 is SNEGSKA (reference sequence). There are 11 residues in the CDR3. Between the trimmed V and J ends, which lost 7 bases and 5 bases, there was a span of 11 bases. As DNA, the CDR3 is TGCAGTGGTAGGGATAGTGAGACCCAGTACTTC. The encoded protein is CSGRDSETQYF.

This clonotype was counted at least ten times. The CDR3 spells CASSGYRGTSQPQHF. The CDR3 nucleotides are TGTGCCAGCAGTGGGTATAGGGGAACCTCTCAGCCCCAGCATTTT. The genes are TRBV6-1 and TRBJ1-5; weak D call: TRBD1 (5 bases). V lost 4 bases, J lost 6 bases, and 16 bases lay in between. Germline CDR1 reads MNHNS; CDR2 reads SASEGT. The CDR3 has 15 residues.

This clonotype was seen a handful of times. The chain couples TRBV6-2 or TRBV6-3 to TRBJ2-7; 7 bases are shared with TRBD1. V was pared by 6 bases and J by 2 bases, with 16 bases of the junction left unmatched. Looked up from germline, CDR1 is MNHEY and CDR2 is SVGEGT. The length of the CDR3 is 17 residues. CDR3 nucleotide sequence: TGTGCCAGCAGCCAAACCATCCTTGACAGGGACCCCTACGAGCAGTACGTC. This encodes CASSQTILDRDPYEQYV.

The table lists this clonotype with a few counts. The chain links TRBV6-5 to TRBJ2-1, with D maybe TRBD1 (5 bases). This CDR3 region has 15 residues. V lost 6 bases to trimming and J lost 0 bases, with 12 bases between them. Germline values: CDR1 MNHEY, CDR2 SVGAGI. The CDR3 DNA sequence: TGTGCCAGCAGGAAAGTAGACAGCTCCTACAATGAGCAGTTCTTC. Its translation is CASRKVDSSYNEQFF.

This clonotype was counted only a few times. This rearrangement joins TRBV6-6 to TRBJ2-2, with a weak D call TRBD2 (5 bases). Trimming removed 7 bases at V and 4 bases at J, with 13 bases between. The CDR3 is 14 amino acids. The germline CDR1 and CDR2 sequences are MNHNY and SVGAGI (reference sequence). CDR3 in DNA: TGTGCCAGCATTCGACTAACGGGCACCGGGGAGCTGTTTTTT. Translated, it gives CASIRLTGTGELFF.

There are a few counts of this clonotype. This sequence joins TRBV7-2 and TRBJ2-1; D uncertain. V shed 0 bases and J shed 8 bases, with 5 bases lying between them. CDR1 and CDR2 (germline): SGHTA, FQGNSA. This CDR3 region has 12 residues. The CDR3 region is CASSLAYYEQFF. CDR3 bases: TGTGCCAGCAGCTTAGCCTATTATGAGCAGTTCTTC. Together with reference TRBV7-2 and TRBJ2-1, the CDR3 gives the full variable domain: GAGVSQSPSNKVTEKGKDVELRCDPISGHTALYWYRQSLGQGLEFLIYFQGNSAPDKSGLPSDRFSAERTGGSVSTLTIQRTQQEDSAVYLCASSLAYYEQFFGPGTRLTVL.

The chain uses TRBV28 and TRBJ2-7, with 8 bases aligning to TRBD2. Germline loops: CDR1 MDHEN, CDR2 SYDVKM. The ends lost 3 bases at V and 3 bases at J; junction bases unmatched: 4. The CDR3 extends over 14 amino acids. CDR3 bases: TGTGCCAGCAGTTTCTCGGGACTAGTCTACGAGCAGTACGTC. It encodes CASSFSGLVYEQYV.

This clonotype has ten or more counts. This chain uses TRBV7-3 with TRBJ2-2; D remains ambiguous. There are 14 residues in the CDR3. Trimming cost V 5 bases and J 1 base, with 8 bases left between them. From germline, CDR1 is SGHTA and CDR2 FQGTGA. CDR3 coding DNA: TGTGCCAGCAGCACGACGGGGAACACCGGGGAGCTGTTTTTT. Translating it yields CASSTTGNTGELFF.

This clonotype has only a few counts. The genes are TRBV12-3 or TRBV12-4 and TRBJ2-3; 7 bases agree with TRBD2. This CDR3 has 15 amino acids. V was pared by 4 bases and J by 8 bases, with 12 bases of the junction left unmatched. The CDR3 DNA sequence: TGTGCCAGCAGTTGGGGGGACTACCTCTCTGGTACGCAGTATTTT. Its protein product is CASSWGDYLSGTQYF.

V and J are TRBV6-1 and TRBJ2-7; weak D call: TRBD2 (5 bases). The germline CDR1 and CDR2 sequences are MNHNS and SASEGT. Trimming pared 1 base from V and 4 bases from J, leaving 11 bases between. The CDR3 covers 14 residues. The CDR3, as DNA: TGTGCCAGCAGTGAAGACCGCCGAGGGTACGAGCAGTACTTC. This encodes CASSEDRRGYEQYF.

This chain connects TRBV6-2 or TRBV6-3 to TRBJ2-3; TRBD2 agrees at 12 bases. The CDR3 has 16 residues. Germline CDR1 MNHEY, CDR2 SVGEGT. The ends lost 0 bases at V and 6 bases at J; junction bases unmatched: 4. The CDR3 DNA sequence: TGTGCCAGCAGTTACTCGCGTCTAGCGGGAGGGGATACGCAGTATTTT. Translated, it gives CASSYSRLAGGDTQYF.

The genes are TRBV12-3 or TRBV12-4 and TRBJ2-1; 7 nucleotides match TRBD1. J gave up 3 bases and V 5 bases, and 4 bases lay outside the gene matches. This CDR3 spans 14 amino acids. CDR3 loop: CASSLWTGYNEQFF. The DNA of the CDR3 is TGTGCCAGCAGTCTCTGGACAGGCTACAATGAGCAGTTCTTC.

This clonotype appeared a few times. This chain connects TRBV11-2 to TRBJ2-3, with a possible D match to TRBD1 (5 bases). The CDR3 runs to 14 residues. The germline V gene has CDR1 SGHAT and CDR2 FQNNGV. V was trimmed by 4 bases and J by 6 bases, leaving 14 bases between them. The CDR3 DNA reads TGTGCCAGCAGCTCACAGGTCTTTGGTGATACGCAGTATTTT. As protein: CASSSQVFGDTQYF.

In its sample, this clonotype was seen once. At one boundary the junction diverges from the germline segment, which might be a read error. The chain joins TRBV6-2 or TRBV6-3 to TRBJ2-3, with 8 positions matching TRBD2. Germline CDR1 reads MNHEY; CDR2 reads SVGEGT. This CDR3 has 12 amino acids. CDR3 amino acids: CATGGITDTQYF. CDR3 coding DNA: TGCGCTACGGGGGGGATCACAGATACGCAGTATTTT.

About this clonotype itself: One junction end disagrees with the germline gene, perhaps due to a read error. V usage is TRBV4-1 and J usage is TRBJ2-3; 11 nucleotides match TRBD2. Per germline, CDR1 MGHRA and CDR2 YSYEKL. This CDR3 spans 16 amino acids. The CDR3 DNA reads TGTGCCAGCAGCTCAGAGCTAGCGGGGGGTATGGATACGCAGTATTTT. Translating gives CASSSELAGGMDTQYF.

The rearrangement joins TRBV20-1 to TRBJ2-3; perhaps TRBD1 as D (5 bases). V dropped 5 bases and J dropped 1 base, with 19 bases sitting between them. Germline CDR1 DFQATT, CDR2 SNEGSKA (reference sequence). The CDR3 totals 16 residues. This CDR3 is CSAQIPGLWGTDTQYF. CDR3 bases: TGCAGTGCTCAAATACCAGGGTTGTGGGGCACAGATACGCAGTATTTT.

This rearrangement joins TRBV6-1 to TRBJ2-7; 7 nucleotides match TRBD2. Germline-derived CDR1 and CDR2 are MNHNS and SASEGT. The CDR3 sequence is 18 residues long. With V trimmed by 1 base and J by 3 bases, 15 bases remained unmatched. The CDR3 loop is CASSEVARGLVGFYEQYV. CDR3 DNA: TGTGCCAGCAGTGAAGTAGCCCGCGGACTAGTGGGTTTCTACGAGCAGTACGTC.

This clonotype was found a few times. The chain carries TRBV20-1 and TRBJ2-7; D remains unclear. The CDR3 runs 11 residues. With 6 bases removed from V and 5 bases from J, the gap between germline ends came to 11 bases. Germline V gene data show CDR1 as DFQATT and CDR2 as SNEGSKA (reference sequence). The CDR3 DNA reads as TGCAGTGCCCCCTTGCTCCACGAGCAGTACTTC. The encoded protein is CSAPLLHEQYF.

The chain recombines TRBV9 with TRBJ1-5; 10 bases are shared with TRBD1. The CDR3 totals 15 residues. J lost 10 bases, V lost 3 bases, and 10 bases had no gene match. CDR1 is SGDLS, CDR2 YYNGEE, per germline. CDR3 residues: CASSAYGQGVNPQHF. CDR3 in DNA: TGTGCCAGCAGCGCATACGGACAGGGGGTAAATCCCCAGCATTTT.